The 32 T cell receptor beta chains given below trace back to one sample, sequenced in a study of spatial heterogeneity in lung cancer. The time point was: blood at routine non-recurrence follow-up after resection. MiXCR, applied by TCRdb to the 5' RACE reads, yields one record per CDR3 protein. The table has fewer than 150,000 distinct CDR3 sequences, less than 14% seen once. The sample was PBMCs, taken at follow-up. All receptors come from a female donor with early-stage non-small cell lung cancer.

The chain couples TRBV3-1 to TRBJ1-1; TRBD1 matches 7 bases. Germline assignment: CDR1 LGHDT and CDR2 YNNKEL (reference sequence). CDR3 length equals 15 residues. V lost 1 base and J lost 0; bases outside the gene matches: 2. CDR3 DNA: TGTGCCAGCAGCCAAGGGGACAGATTGAACACTGAAGCTTTCTTT. This codes for CASSQGDRLNTEAFF.

The chain employs TRBV5-1 and TRBJ2-1, with 13 bases lining up with TRBD2. Germline lookup yields CDR1 SGHRS and CDR2 YFSETQ. The CDR3 extends over 17 amino acids. With 0 bases clipped from V and 2 bases from J, the junction kept 2 bases outside the gene matches. The CDR3 spells CASSLGGLAGPYNEQFF. The CDR3 DNA reads TGCGCCAGCAGCTTGGGGGGACTAGCGGGACCCTACAATGAGCAGTTCTTC. Filled out from reference TRBV5-1 and TRBJ2-1, the complete variable domain reads KAGVTQTPRYLIKTRGQQVTLSCSPISGHRSVSWYQQTPGQGLQFLFEYFSETQRNKGNFPGRFSGRQFSNSRSEMNVSTLELGDSALYLCASSLGGLAGPYNEQFFGPGTRLTVL.

This clonotype turned up a few times. The chain is built from TRBV18 and TRBJ1-1; TRBD1 matches at 7 bases. The germline V gene encodes CDR1 KGHSH and CDR2 LQKENI. The CDR3 runs to 14 residues. The J segment lost 3 bases and the V segment lost 4 bases, leaving 5 bases of the junction unmatched. CDR3 region: CASSLRTGDTEAFF. The CDR3, as DNA: TGTGCCAGCTCACTGAGGACAGGCGACACTGAAGCTTTCTTT.

In this sample, this clonotype turned up many times. This chain links TRBV6-2 or TRBV6-3 with TRBJ2-5, with D uncertain. The CDR3 runs 14 residues. Germline lookup yields CDR1 MNHEY and CDR2 SVGEGT. V gave up 0 bases and J gave up 1 base, with 6 bases separating them. CDR3 bases: TGTGCCAGCAGTTACTCAACCCCCCAAGAGACCCAGTACTTC. Its protein product is CASSYSTPQETQYF.

This clonotype was picked up a small number of times. V is TRBV19 and J is TRBJ2-2; 14 nucleotides match TRBD2. Trimming took 4 bases from V and 5 from J; bases not matched to a gene: 6. Per the germline V gene, CDR1 is LNHDA and CDR2 is SQIVND (reference sequence). This CDR3 has 17 residues. CDR3 DNA: TGTGCCAGTAGTAGACTAGCGGGAGGGCCTGGAACCGGGGAGCTGTTTTTT. Residues: CASSRLAGGPGTGELFF.

This clonotype was counted at least ten times. The chain has TRBV6-5 and TRBJ1-4, with 7 bases aligning to TRBD1. The CDR3 has 15 residues. The junction had 8 bases not matched to a gene; V was cut back by 0 bases and J by 10 bases. Germline V gene lookup returns CDR1 MNHEY and CDR2 SVGAGI. CDR3 protein: CASSYSSRGHGKLFF. For the CDR3, the DNA is TGTGCCAGCAGTTACTCGTCTAGGGGGCATGGAAAACTGTTTTTT.

J is TRBJ2-1 and V is TRBV28; 7 bases map to TRBD2. Germline CDR1 is MDHEN and CDR2 is SYDVKM. This CDR3 spans 15 amino acids. J lost 9 bases, V lost 2 bases, and 10 bases had no gene match. The CDR3, as DNA: TGTGCCAGCAGTTTAGGCGGGAGTAGACACGGTGAGCAGTTCTTC. Translation: CASSLGGSRHGEQFF.

This CDR3 reads CASSQNDRDRGTGELFF. The CDR3 DNA reads TGCGCCAGCAGCCAAAACGACCGGGACAGGGGGACCGGGGAGCTGTTTTTT. The chain has TRBV5-1 and TRBJ2-2; 11 nucleotides align to TRBD1. CDR3 length equals 17 residues. Germline lookup yields CDR1 SGHRS and CDR2 YFSETQ. Trimming took 4 bases from V and 5 from J; bases not matched to a gene: 10.

The chain couples TRBV30 to TRBJ1-1; D call uncertain. CDR3 length: 11 amino acids. The V and J ends lost 3 bases and 7 bases respectively, with 9 bases between them. CDR1 GTSNPN and CDR2 SVGIG come from the germline V gene (reference sequence). CDR3: CAWSTRSEAFF. CDR3 DNA: TGTGCCTGGAGCACGCGGAGTGAAGCTTTCTTT.

This clonotype has more than one count but fewer than ten. The chain combines TRBV24-1 with TRBJ2-1; TRBD2 aligns across 12 bases. V lost 7 bases, J lost 8 bases, and 14 bases stayed unmatched. The CDR3 length is 17 residues. Germline V CDR1 and CDR2: KGHDR, SFDVKD. CDR3 coding DNA: TGTGCCACCAGCTCAGGGGTGACTAGCGGGAGTAGGTATGAGCAGTTCTTC. This gives the protein CATSSGVTSGSRYEQFF.

V and J are TRBV28 and TRBJ2-7; the D gene is possibly TRBD1 (6 bases). The CDR3 has 14 amino acids. The V gene lost 5 bases and the J gene lost 4 bases, with 15 bases spanning the gap. Germline V gene lookup returns CDR1 MDHEN and CDR2 SYDVKM. Here the CDR3 reads CASSLGQFGYEQYF. DNA of the CDR3: TGTGCCAGCAGTCTCGGACAGTTTGGTTACGAGCAGTACTTC.

The sample holds many counts of this clonotype. J is TRBJ2-7 and V is TRBV27; D ambiguous. Germline CDR1 reads MNHEY; CDR2 reads SMNVEV (reference sequence). V dropped 4 bases and J dropped 5 bases, with 3 bases sitting between them. This CDR3 has 10 amino acids. The CDR3 region has the DNA TGTGCCAGCAGTTGGGACGAGCAGTACGTC. Protein: CASSWDEQYV.

This clonotype showed up many times. The chain uses TRBV28 and TRBJ2-3; 10 bases are shared with TRBD2. The germline V gene encodes CDR1 MDHEN and CDR2 SYDVKM. The trim removed 2 bases at V and 1 base at J, leaving 6 bases unmatched. The CDR3 totals 17 residues. The CDR3 sequence: CASSLPLAGKGTDTQYF. The CDR3 bases are TGTGCCAGCAGTTTACCACTAGCGGGAAAGGGCACAGATACGCAGTATTTT.

The J gene is TRBJ2-2, the V gene TRBV4-1; 11 positions match TRBD2. V gave up 4 bases and J gave up 7 bases; unmatched junction bases: 11. The CDR3 totals 17 residues. CDR1 is MGHRA and CDR2 is YSYEKL in the germline V gene. CDR3 loop: CASSRVPLAGVVGELFF. The DNA of the CDR3 is TGCGCCAGCAGCCGAGTTCCACTAGCGGGAGTAGTCGGGGAGCTGTTTTTT.

This chain links TRBV19 with TRBJ2-1; 12 nucleotides agree with TRBD2. The ends lost 5 bases at V and 5 bases at J; junction bases unmatched: 1. Germline CDR1 LNHDA, CDR2 SQIVND (reference sequence). The CDR3 is made up of 14 amino acids. CDR3 amino acids: CASSRTSGNNEQFF. DNA for the CDR3: TGTGCCAGTAGTCGGACTAGCGGGAACAATGAGCAGTTCTTC.

The CDR3 protein is CATSRDGQSTDTQYF. The CDR3 nucleotides read TGTGCCACCAGCAGAGATGGTCAAAGCACAGATACGCAGTATTTT. The J gene is TRBJ2-3, the V gene TRBV15, with unresolved D. Trimming shortened V by 0 bases and J by 0 bases, and 7 bases separated the two germline ends. Germline CDR1 and CDR2: LNHNV and YYDKDF (reference sequence). The CDR3 is 15 amino acids.

The J gene is TRBJ2-3, the V gene TRBV5-4; tentatively, D is TRBD2 (5 bases). The CDR3 totals 13 residues. Looked up from germline, CDR1 is SGHNT and CDR2 is YYREEE (reference sequence). V was shortened by 9 bases and J by 2 bases, with 13 bases between the two germline ends. The CDR3 region is CATTSGNTDTQYF. The CDR3 DNA reads as TGTGCCACCACGTCGGGAAACACAGATACGCAGTATTTT. Variable domain in full (rest from reference TRBV5-4 and TRBJ2-3): ETGVTQSPTHLIKTRGQQVTLRCSSQSGHNTVSWYQQALGQGPQFIFQYYREEENGRGNFPPRFSGLQFPNYSSELNVNALELDDSALYLCATTSGNTDTQYFGPGTRLTVL.

This clonotype was counted only a few times. This rearrangement joins TRBV5-1 to TRBJ2-7; 9 positions agree with TRBD2. Unmatched junction bases numbered 7, after V lost 0 bases and J lost 9 bases. Per germline, CDR1 SGHRS and CDR2 YFSETQ. The length of the CDR3 is 14 residues. The CDR3: CASSLEGSGRVQYF. The CDR3 DNA follows: TGCGCCAGCAGCTTGGAAGGTAGCGGGAGAGTGCAGTACTTC.

The chain has TRBV10-3 and TRBJ2-7, with D tentatively TRBD1 or TRBD2 (6 bases each). Germline CDR1 reads ENHRY; CDR2 reads SYGVKD. V was clipped by 2 bases and J by 5 bases, with 13 bases between them. The CDR3 is 14 amino acids. DNA for the CDR3: TGTGCCATCAGTGAGAGGGGGGTTCGTGACGAGCAGTACTTC. Its protein is CAISERGVRDEQYF.

The table lists this clonotype with a few counts. This chain joins TRBV2 and TRBJ1-5; 8 nucleotides line up with TRBD1. Germline V CDR1 and CDR2: SNHLY, FYNNEI. CDR3 length equals 14 residues. With 6 bases clipped from V and 5 bases from J, the junction kept 6 bases outside the gene matches. The DNA for the CDR3 is TGTGCCAGCAGCTTTCAGGGGGCACATCAGCCCCAGCATTTT. Residues: CASSFQGAHQPQHF.

The V gene is TRBV24-1, the J gene TRBJ2-3; D remains ambiguous. The CDR3 runs to 13 residues. The germline CDR1 and CDR2 sequences are KGHDR and SFDVKD. Trimming took 4 bases from V and 3 from J, leaving 7 bases between them. CDR3 DNA: TGTGCCACCAGTGACCCCGTGACAGATACGCAGTATTTT. It is translated as CATSDPVTDTQYF.

This clonotype was picked up many times. V gene TRBV3-1 combines with J gene TRBJ2-1; no definite D call. V lost 4 bases, J lost 3 bases, and 7 bases lay in between. The V gene's germline CDR1 is LGHDT and CDR2 YNNKEL (reference sequence). The CDR3 totals 13 residues. The CDR3 region has the DNA TGTGCCAGCAGCCGGACCTACTACAATGAGCAGTTCTTC. The encoded protein is CASSRTYYNEQFF.

The chain is built from TRBV11-2 and TRBJ2-5; 7 bases line up with TRBD1. Unmatched junction bases numbered 7, after V lost 1 base and J lost 2 bases. CDR1 and CDR2 (germline): SGHAT, FQNNGV. CDR3 length equals 16 residues. CDR3 region: CASSLGQGRLQETQYF. CDR3 nucleotide sequence: TGTGCCAGCAGCTTAGGACAGGGAAGACTACAAGAGACCCAGTACTTC.

This clonotype was detected a few times. The genes are TRBV28 and TRBJ1-5; no definite D call. CDR3 length: 13 amino acids. Germline V gives CDR1 MDHEN, CDR2 SYDVKM. The V gene lost 5 bases and the J gene lost 0 bases, with 5 bases spanning the gap. The CDR3 DNA is TGTGCCAGCAGTCCGCCTAGCAATCAGCCCCAGCATTTT. It specifies CASSPPSNQPQHF.

This clonotype was detected only once. A much larger clone differs by one base, so this may be a read error. The genes are TRBV7-8 and TRBJ2-5; no definite D call. The V end was cut by 5 bases, the J end by 5 bases, with 6 bases between. The CDR3 length is 11 residues. Germline V gene lookup returns CDR1 SGHVS and CDR2 FQNEAQ. For the CDR3, the DNA is TGTGCCAGCAGCGTATGGGAGACCCAGTACTTC. It translates to CASSVWETQYF.

The chain uses TRBV28 and TRBJ1-1, with D unresolved. Germline CDR1 is MDHEN and CDR2 is SYDVKM. The length of the CDR3 is 13 residues. V dropped 4 bases and J dropped 0 bases, with 6 bases sitting between them. The CDR3 DNA reads TGTGCCAGCAGTTCCAGCATGAACACTGAAGCTTTCTTT. Its translation: CASSSSMNTEAFF.

V gene TRBV7-8 combines with J gene TRBJ1-5, with D perhaps matching TRBD1 (6 bases). The CDR3 length is 14 residues. Germline-derived CDR1 and CDR2 are SGHVS and FQNEAQ. With 2 bases removed from V and 4 bases from J, the gap between germline ends came to 9 bases. CDR3 sequence: CASSLPDSNQPQHF. The CDR3 DNA reads as TGTGCCAGCAGCTTACCGGACAGTAATCAGCCCCAGCATTTT.

This clonotype was seen only a few times. The J gene is TRBJ2-5, the V gene TRBV4-3; D might be TRBD1 (5 bases). Trimming took off 1 base at V and 1 base at J, with 10 bases between the two ends. The CDR3 totals 15 residues. Germline V gives CDR1 LGHNA, CDR2 YSLEER. CDR3 DNA sequence: TGCGCCAGCAGCCAAGGACAGTGGGGCCAAGAGACCCAGTACTTC. It encodes CASSQGQWGQETQYF.

The rearrangement joins TRBV6-2 or TRBV6-3 to TRBJ1-5, with unresolved D. Trimming shortened V by 7 bases and J by 3 bases, and 13 bases separated the two germline ends. Germline V lookup: CDR1 MNHEY, CDR2 SVGEGT. The CDR3 is made up of 14 amino acids. The CDR3 DNA is TGTGCCAGCACAGATCAGACAACCAATCAGCCCCAGCATTTT. It specifies CASTDQTTNQPQHF.

The rearrangement links TRBV29-1 to TRBJ2-1, with TRBD2 matching 7 bases. The V gene end was trimmed by 5 bases and the J gene end by 6 bases; junction bases not matched to a gene: 7. Germline CDR1 is SQVTM and CDR2 is ANQGSEA. The CDR3 loop spans 13 amino acids. Here the CDR3 DNA reads TGCAGCGTTCGTCGACTAGCTTCCAATGAGCAGTTCTTC. This gives the protein CSVRRLASNEQFF.

The chain has TRBV14 and TRBJ1-1; D is unresolved. Germline assignment: CDR1 SGHDN and CDR2 FVKESK. This CDR3 region has 17 residues. Trimming stripped 4 bases from V and 5 bases from J, with 23 bases between. The CDR3 DNA sequence: TGTGCCAGCAGCCGTTCCCCCCAGAAGGCGCTGGGGACTGAAGCTTTCTTT. This codes for CASSRSPQKALGTEAFF.

A few counts support this clonotype. The chain couples TRBV7-3 to TRBJ2-3; D unresolved. The ends were cut back, 0 bases at V and 5 bases at J, with 18 bases in the middle. The CDR3 has 17 amino acids. Germline V gives CDR1 SGHTA, CDR2 FQGTGA. CDR3 residues: CASSLTPRSKPGDTQYF. DNA for the CDR3: TGTGCCAGCAGCTTAACCCCGAGGTCTAAGCCGGGAGATACGCAGTATTTT.